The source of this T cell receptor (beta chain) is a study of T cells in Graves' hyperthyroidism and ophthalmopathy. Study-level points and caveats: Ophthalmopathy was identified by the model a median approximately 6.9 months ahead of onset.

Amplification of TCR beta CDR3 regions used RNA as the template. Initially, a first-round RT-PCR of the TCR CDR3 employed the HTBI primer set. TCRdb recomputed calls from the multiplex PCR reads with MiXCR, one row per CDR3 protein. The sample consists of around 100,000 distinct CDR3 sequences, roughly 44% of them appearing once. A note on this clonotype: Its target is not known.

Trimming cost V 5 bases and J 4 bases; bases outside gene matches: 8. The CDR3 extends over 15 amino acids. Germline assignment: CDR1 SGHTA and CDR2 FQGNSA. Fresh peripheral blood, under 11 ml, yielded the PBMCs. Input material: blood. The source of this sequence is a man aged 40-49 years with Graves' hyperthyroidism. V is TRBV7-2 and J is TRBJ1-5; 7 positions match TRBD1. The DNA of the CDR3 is TGTGCCAGCAGCGTTCAGGGGGGGGAAAATCAGCCCCAGCATTTT. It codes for CASSVQGGENQPQHF.